These 18 T cell receptor beta chains were all obtained from the same sample, sequenced in a study of cytomegalovirus exposure and HLA in healthy donors. This PCR relied on a set of 60 Vbeta primers and 13 Jbeta primers. Here immunoSEQ multiplex PCR was the method, and the copy in TCRdb shows in-frame clones only, minus some. This table holds around 200,000 clones, less than 90% found once. The sample was PBMCs. The origin of the receptors is a man aged 45 to 65 in good health and CMV-seronegative.

J is TRBJ1-2 and V is TRBV28, with D hard to call. Per the germline V gene, CDR1 is MDHEN and CDR2 is SYDVKM. The V end was cut by 1 base, the J end by 8 bases, with 17 bases between. The CDR3 has 15 residues. This chain's CDR3 is CASSLFGGTFGGYTF. Here the CDR3 DNA reads TGTGCCAGCAGTTTATTTGGAGGAACCTTCGGGGGCTACACCTTC.

V and J are TRBV9 and TRBJ2-5; D is possibly TRBD2 (6 bases). V lost 4 bases to trimming and J lost 4 bases, with 17 bases between them. This CDR3 contains 15 residues. Germline V CDR1 and CDR2: SGDLS, YYNGEE. The CDR3 is CASSPHLSGRETQYF. The DNA for the CDR3 is TGTGCCAGCAGCCCCCACCTTTCCGGGAGAGAGACCCAGTACTTC.

The chain uses TRBV19 and TRBJ1-5; 9 bases agree with TRBD1. Germline trimming cut 3 bases from V and 5 bases from J; bases unmatched to any gene: 5. The CDR3 covers 15 residues. Per the germline V gene, CDR1 is LNHDA and CDR2 is SQIVND (reference sequence). The CDR3 is CASSMVGTGHQPQHF. The CDR3, as DNA: TGTGCCAGTAGTATGGTCGGGACAGGGCATCAGCCCCAGCATTTT.

This clone was observed a single time. J is TRBJ2-7 and V is TRBV7-3; 7 bases map to TRBD2. Germline loops: CDR1 SGHTA, CDR2 FQGTGA. The J segment lost 0 bases and the V segment lost 1 base, leaving 3 bases of the junction unmatched. CDR3 size: 15 residues. The CDR3 DNA is TGTGCCAGCAGCTTAATGCGGGAGAGCTCCTACGAGCAGTACTTC. It translates to CASSLMRESSYEQYF. The complete variable domain, with remaining parts taken from reference TRBV7-3 and TRBJ2-7, reads GAGVSQTPSNKVTEKGKYVELRCDPISGHTALYWYRQSLGQGPEFLIYFQGTGAADDSGLPNDRFFAVRPEGSVSTLKIQRTERGDSAVYLCASSLMRESSYEQYFGPGTRLTVT.

The rearrangement uses TRBV5-1 and TRBJ2-1, with a possible D match to TRBD2 (5 bases). V was shortened by 6 bases and J by 8 bases, with 27 bases between the two germline ends. Germline V gene lookup returns CDR1 SGHRS and CDR2 YFSETQ. The CDR3 length is 17 residues. The DNA of the CDR3 is TGCGCCAGCACCTACAGCGGAACACCAACAGCGACCCATGAGCAGTTCTTC. Amino acids: CASTYSGTPTATHEQFF.

With respect to this clone: The sample holds other DNA sequences that translate to the same CDR3. This rearrangement joins TRBV28 to TRBJ2-1, with 7 bases aligning to TRBD1. This CDR3 has 15 residues. Trimming took 4 bases from V and 7 from J; bases not matched to a gene: 10. The V gene's germline CDR1 is MDHEN and CDR2 SYDVKM. The chain's CDR3 is CASSSPDRRYNEQFF. CDR3 nucleotide sequence: TGTGCCAGCAGTTCACCGGACAGGCGGTATAATGAGCAGTTCTTC.

The genes are TRBV11-2 and TRBJ2-4; 7 bases match TRBD2. Trimming took 1 base from V and 1 from J; bases not matched to a gene: 10. Germline V gene lookup returns CDR1 SGHAT and CDR2 FQNNGV. The CDR3 extends over 18 amino acids. The CDR3 here is CASSLGPSGLAAKNIQYF. The CDR3 DNA reads as TGTGCCAGCAGCTTAGGCCCTAGCGGCTTAGCGGCCAAAAACATTCAGTACTTC.

The gene calls are TRBV19 and TRBJ2-1; D may be TRBD2 (5 bases). Germline CDR1 is LNHDA and CDR2 is SQIVND (reference sequence). The length of the CDR3 is 17 residues. V was pared by 6 bases and J by 4 bases, with 22 bases between. CDR3 residues: CASSAFNRGTIYNEQFF. CDR3 coding DNA: TGTGCCAGTAGCGCATTCAATCGGGGTACAATTTACAATGAGCAGTTCTTC.

This chain joins TRBV14 and TRBJ1-2; possibly TRBD1 for D (6 bases). The V gene lost 0 bases and the J gene lost 5 bases, with 7 bases spanning the gap. CDR1 and CDR2 (germline): SGHDN, FVKESK. The CDR3 is 13 amino acids. CDR3 bases: TGTGCCAGCAGCCAAGATACAGGGTATGGCTACACCTTC. The encoded protein is CASSQDTGYGYTF.

This clone appeared once. The V and J genes are TRBV5-1 and TRBJ2-1; 9 bases match TRBD1. From germline, CDR1 is SGHRS and CDR2 YFSETQ. CDR3 size: 14 residues. V shed 2 bases and J 7 bases; nucleotides not matched to a gene: 4. The DNA of the CDR3 is TGCGCCAGCAGCTTCAGGACAGGGGCAAATGAGCAGTTCTTC. Its protein is CASSFRTGANEQFF.

The chain employs TRBV2 and TRBJ1-3; D remains unclear. The V gene's germline CDR1 is SNHLY and CDR2 FYNNEI. The V and J ends lost 3 bases and 8 bases respectively, with 14 bases between them. This CDR3 comprises 14 residues. The DNA for the CDR3 is TGTGCCAGCAGTGAGAATTCGATCCGGGACACCATATATTTT. Protein sequence: CASSENSIRDTIYF.

The chain couples TRBV19 to TRBJ2-1; 8 positions agree with TRBD2. The trim removed 3 bases at V and 7 bases at J, leaving 5 bases unmatched. The CDR3 runs 14 residues. Germline CDR1 LNHDA, CDR2 SQIVND (reference sequence). CDR3 DNA: TGTGCCAGTAGTATCGGGGGGGCATGGAATGAGCAGTTCTTC. It codes for CASSIGGAWNEQFF.

This chain connects TRBV4-3 to TRBJ2-2; 10 bases are a match to TRBD2. Germline assignment: CDR1 LGHNA and CDR2 YSLEER. V lost 3 bases and J lost 7; bases outside the gene matches: 11. There are 17 residues in the CDR3. Here the CDR3 reads CASSHLFSGGTHGELFF. Here the CDR3 DNA reads TGCGCCAGCAGCCACCTTTTTAGCGGGGGGACGCACGGGGAGCTGTTTTTT.

This clone has just a few counts. The chain recombines TRBV10-3 with TRBJ2-7, with D uncertain. The CDR3 spans 11 residues. V was trimmed by 6 bases and J by 0 bases, leaving 3 bases between them. CDR1 is ENHRY and CDR2 is SYGVKD in the germline V gene. The CDR3 DNA sequence: TGTGCCATCAGGAGCTCCTACGAGCAGTACTTC. It translates to CAIRSSYEQYF.

This chain uses TRBV29-1 with TRBJ1-3; D not resolved. Germline CDR1 reads SQVTM; CDR2 reads ANQGSEA. The CDR3 has 14 residues. V lost 2 bases to trimming and J lost 4 bases, with 12 bases between them. CDR3 in DNA: TGCAGCGTTGAACTCACAGAGATCGGAAACACCATATATTTT. This sequence encodes CSVELTEIGNTIYF.

The V and J genes are TRBV5-6 and TRBJ1-3; 7 bases line up with TRBD1. V lost 1 base and J lost 8; bases outside the gene matches: 6. The germline CDR1 and CDR2 sequences are SGHDT and YYEEEE. This CDR3 is built from 14 residues. The CDR3 loop reads CASSLWQGVDTIYF. CDR3 DNA sequence: TGTGCCAGCAGCTTGTGGCAGGGGGTTGACACCATATATTTT. The full variable domain, its missing parts supplied by reference TRBV5-6 and TRBJ1-3, is DAGVTQSPTHLIKTRGQQVTLRCSPKSGHDTVSWYQQALGQGPQFIFQYYEEEERQRGNFPDRFSGHQFPNYSSELNVNALLLGDSALYLCASSLWQGVDTIYFGEGSWLTVV.

The chain uses TRBV28 and TRBJ1-1; unclear D gene. V gave up 2 bases and J gave up 4 bases, with 8 bases separating them. The CDR3 loop spans 13 amino acids. Germline V gene sequence: CDR1 MDHEN, CDR2 SYDVKM. DNA of the CDR3: TGTGCCAGCAGTTTACAGGTACCCACTGAAGCTTTCTTT. Translated: CASSLQVPTEAFF.

The gene calls are TRBV19 and TRBJ2-2; D is unresolved. The CDR3 is made up of 16 amino acids. V dropped 10 bases and J dropped 4 bases, with 22 bases sitting between them. Germline V CDR1 and CDR2: LNHDA, SQIVND (reference sequence). CDR3 amino acids: CATTRARFESTGELFF. Written as DNA, the CDR3 is TGTGCCACCACTCGTGCGAGGTTCGAAAGCACCGGGGAGCTGTTTTTT.